These 27 T cell receptor beta chains were all obtained from the same sample, sequenced in a study of T cells after yellow fever vaccination. MiXCR, applied by TCRdb to the 5' RACE reads, yields one record per CDR3 protein. The sample has some 320,000 distinct CDR3 sequences; under 9% are singletons. The sequenced sample was CD4+ T cells sorted from PBMCs, obtained 5 days after the yellow fever booster vaccination. The receptors here all came from a man aged 18 to 35 who received the YFV17D yellow fever vaccine.

This clonotype was recorded many times. The chain combines TRBV29-1 with TRBJ2-7; 8 bases map to TRBD1. Per the germline V gene, CDR1 is SQVTM and CDR2 is ANQGSEA. The CDR3 is 14 amino acids. V was pared by 4 bases and J by 2 bases, with 7 bases of the junction left unmatched. The CDR3 spells CSVATGQGTYEQYF. DNA of the CDR3: TGCAGCGTTGCCACTGGACAGGGTACCTACGAGCAGTACTTC.

This clonotype came up many times. This chain uses TRBV7-9 with TRBJ2-1; tentative D call: TRBD2 (5 bases). The V gene lost 5 bases and the J gene lost 1 base, with 18 bases spanning the gap. CDR3 length: 17 residues. Germline-derived CDR1 and CDR2 are SEHNR and FQNEAQ (reference sequence). CDR3 loop: CASSPPPRAVSYNEQFF. CDR3 DNA sequence: TGTGCCAGCAGCCCCCCTCCGAGGGCGGTTTCCTACAATGAGCAGTTCTTC.

The sample holds a few counts of this clonotype. The chain couples TRBV12-3 or TRBV12-4 to TRBJ2-1; D tentatively fits TRBD1 or TRBD2 (5 bases each). This CDR3 spans 16 amino acids. The germline V and J ends were trimmed by 5 bases and 2 bases, with 16 bases remaining between them. Written as DNA, the CDR3 is TGTGCCAGCAGTCCCGGGACGACCGAACCCTACAATGAGCAGTTCTTC. Encoded protein: CASSPGTTEPYNEQFF.

This CDR3 is CASSPDVTEAFF. CDR3 nucleotides: TGTGCCAGCTCGCCGGACGTCACTGAAGCTTTCTTT. The chain has TRBV18 and TRBJ1-1; D is uncertain. V lost 6 bases, J lost 4 bases, and 9 bases lay in between. The CDR3 sequence is 12 residues long. Per the germline V gene, CDR1 is KGHSH and CDR2 is LQKENI.

The chain combines TRBV2 with TRBJ2-1; D gene uncertain. The CDR3 is 12 amino acids. Per the germline V gene, CDR1 is SNHLY and CDR2 is FYNNEI. V gave up 1 base and J gave up 12 bases, with 10 bases separating them. DNA of the CDR3: TGTGCCAGCAGTGAAGAAACACCGGGGCAGTTCTTC. This encodes CASSEETPGQFF.

The V gene is TRBV7-2, the J gene TRBJ2-6; D is ambiguous. CDR3 length: 15 residues. CDR1 is SGHTA and CDR2 is FQGNSA in the germline V gene. Trimming shortened V by 1 base and J by 6 bases, and 10 bases separated the two germline ends. As DNA, the CDR3 is TGTGCCAGCAGCTTAGGTGGGGATAAGGCCAACGTCCTGACTTTC. The encoded protein is CASSLGGDKANVLTF.

This clonotype has only a few counts. The chain employs TRBV7-2 and TRBJ1-2, with 8 bases that match TRBD1. V shed 1 base and J 0 bases; nucleotides not matched to a gene: 4. This CDR3 has 16 amino acids. Germline CDR1 and CDR2: SGHTA and FQGNSA. The CDR3 is CASSLGGTGANYGYTF. CDR3 DNA: TGTGCCAGCAGCTTAGGTGGGACAGGCGCTAACTATGGCTACACCTTC.

The chain recombines TRBV2 with TRBJ2-5; 13 bases agree with TRBD2. Germline V lookup: CDR1 SNHLY, CDR2 FYNNEI. The CDR3 extends over 15 amino acids. The trim removed 4 bases at V and 1 base at J, leaving 0 bases unmatched. CDR3 region: CASSGTSGGQETQYF. As DNA, the CDR3 is TGTGCCAGCAGTGGGACTAGCGGGGGCCAAGAGACCCAGTACTTC.

This clonotype was seen more than once but under ten times. The chain links TRBV7-9 to TRBJ1-2; TRBD1 matches at 8 bases. The germline V gene encodes CDR1 SEHNR and CDR2 FQNEAQ (reference sequence). The CDR3 is 15 residues long. After removal of 3 bases from V and 4 bases from J, the junction contained 7 bases not matched to a gene. The CDR3 DNA sequence: TGTGCCAGCAGCTTGACAGGGGATACAGGCTATGGCTACACCTTC. Amino acids: CASSLTGDTGYGYTF.

The rearrangement links TRBV10-3 to TRBJ2-7; 9 nucleotides align to TRBD1. Trimming removed 6 bases from V and 1 base from J; junction bases left unmatched: 4. Germline V CDR1 and CDR2: ENHRY, SYGVKD. CDR3 length: 14 amino acids. The DNA of the CDR3 is TGTGCCATCAGGGGGGGACAGGGATCCTACGAGCAGTACTTC. Translation: CAIRGGQGSYEQYF.

Ten or more counts support this clonotype. J is TRBJ2-2 and V is TRBV12-3 or TRBV12-4; unclear D gene. V gave up 4 bases and J gave up 1 base, with 7 bases separating them. The CDR3 runs 14 residues. The CDR3 DNA reads TGTGCCAGCAGTTCGTCCAGGAACACCGGGGAGCTGTTTTTT. Residues: CASSSSRNTGELFF.

This clonotype was found a few times. The chain employs TRBV5-1 and TRBJ2-2; D unclear. The germline CDR1 and CDR2 sequences are SGHRS and YFSETQ. V lost 1 base to trimming and J lost 8 bases, with 15 bases between them. The CDR3 runs 15 residues. The CDR3 region is CASSLPSGSSGELFF. The CDR3 DNA is TGCGCCAGCAGCTTGCCTTCAGGAAGTTCTGGGGAGCTGTTTTTT.

This sequence joins TRBV7-2 and TRBJ2-5, with 8 bases aligning to TRBD1. This CDR3 is built from 16 residues. Per the germline V gene, CDR1 is SGHTA and CDR2 is FQGNSA. Trimming at V came to 4 bases and at J to 6 bases, leaving 13 bases not matched to a gene. CDR3: CASSSRTGRYGKTQYF. CDR3 coding DNA: TGTGCCAGCAGCTCCCGGACAGGGCGATACGGGAAGACCCAGTACTTC. Based on the CDR3 plus reference TRBV7-2 and TRBJ2-5, the full variable domain is GAGVSQSPSNKVTEKGKDVELRCDPISGHTALYWYRQSLGQGLEFLIYFQGNSAPDKSGLPSDRFSAERTGGSVSTLTIQRTQQEDSAVYLCASSSRTGRYGKTQYFGPGTRLLVL.

The sample holds many counts of this clonotype. DNA of the CDR3: TGTGCCAGCTCACGGGACAGGGGCGGCGAGCAGTACGTC. Encoded protein: CASSRDRGGEQYV. V gene TRBV2 combines with J gene TRBJ2-7; 10 positions match TRBD1. The CDR3 loop spans 13 amino acids. The junction had 7 bases not matched to a gene; V was cut back by 8 bases and J by 6 bases. Germline lookup yields CDR1 SNHLY and CDR2 FYNNEI.

This clonotype has at least ten counts. This sequence joins TRBV6-5 and TRBJ2-5; the D call may be TRBD1 or TRBD2 (6 bases each). The CDR3 is 15 residues long. The V and J ends lost 0 bases and 5 bases respectively, with 13 bases between them. Germline V gives CDR1 MNHEY, CDR2 SVGAGI. As DNA, the CDR3 is TGTGCCAGCAGTTACTCCGGCCGGGGGCGGGAGACCCAGTACTTC. This codes for CASSYSGRGRETQYF.

The chain links TRBV29-1 to TRBJ1-4; TRBD1 agrees at 9 bases. Germline lookup yields CDR1 SQVTM and CDR2 ANQGSEA. The CDR3 has 13 residues. V lost 7 bases, J lost 8 bases, and 8 bases stayed unmatched. The CDR3 sequence: CSGSGTGKEKLFF. The CDR3 region has the DNA TGCAGCGGCTCCGGGACAGGGAAGGAAAAACTGTTTTTT.

V is TRBV5-1 and J is TRBJ1-1; perhaps TRBD1 as D (6 bases). The CDR3 covers 15 residues. Germline CDR1 and CDR2: SGHRS and YFSETQ. V was shortened by 0 bases and J by 4 bases, with 13 bases between the two germline ends. CDR3 DNA sequence: TGCGCCAGCAGCTTGGATGGGGGGCTCAGCACTGAAGCTTTCTTT. Its protein product is CASSLDGGLSTEAFF. Full variable domain (remainder filled in from reference TRBV5-1 and TRBJ1-1): KAGVTQTPRYLIKTRGQQVTLSCSPISGHRSVSWYQQTPGQGLQFLFEYFSETQRNKGNFPGRFSGRQFSNSRSEMNVSTLELGDSALYLCASSLDGGLSTEAFFGQGTRLTVV.

There are a few counts of this clonotype. This chain connects TRBV5-4 to TRBJ2-2; no firm D call. Germline V gene data show CDR1 as SGHNT and CDR2 as YYREEE (reference sequence). Deletions cut 2 bases from V and 5 bases from J, with 10 bases between. The CDR3 is made up of 14 amino acids. The CDR3 is CASSFDSTTGELFF. Here the CDR3 DNA reads TGTGCCAGCAGCTTTGACTCTACTACCGGGGAGCTGTTTTTT.

The chain has TRBV28 and TRBJ1-4; D gene ambiguous. V was shortened by 3 bases and J by 4 bases, with 9 bases between the two germline ends. The CDR3 is made up of 14 amino acids. The germline gives CDR1 MDHEN, CDR2 SYDVKM. CDR3 bases: TGTGCCAGCAGTTTCAGGCAGCTTAATGAAAAACTGTTTTTT. Encoded protein: CASSFRQLNEKLFF.

This clonotype was seen more than once but under ten times. The chain combines TRBV7-3 with TRBJ2-7, with 10 bases identical to TRBD1. V shed 4 bases and J 10 bases; nucleotides not matched to a gene: 4. Germline V gene data show CDR1 as SGHTA and CDR2 as FQGTGA. The CDR3 runs to 12 residues. The DNA for the CDR3 is TGTGCCAGCAGCTCTGGGACAGGGGTACAGTACTTC. Translated, it gives CASSSGTGVQYF.

A few counts support this clonotype. CDR3: CASSLLLVQYGYTF. In DNA form, the CDR3 reads TGTGCCAGCAGTTTATTATTGGTCCAATATGGCTACACCTTC. The chain carries TRBV28 and TRBJ1-2; D uncertain. The V gene's germline CDR1 is MDHEN and CDR2 SYDVKM. Trimming removed 1 base from V and 5 bases from J, with 11 bases in between. The CDR3 consists of 14 residues.

This clonotype was counted only a few times. The rearrangement uses TRBV9 and TRBJ1-2, with 7 nucleotides matching TRBD1. After removal of 4 bases from V and 4 bases from J, the junction contained 10 bases not matched to a gene. The CDR3 has 15 amino acids. Germline values: CDR1 SGDLS, CDR2 YYNGEE. The CDR3 bases are TGTGCCAGCAGCCGCAGTGGGACAGAGAGCTATGGCTACACCTTC. Translating gives CASSRSGTESYGYTF.

This clonotype was seen a handful of times. This chain joins TRBV4-3 and TRBJ1-2; the D gene is possibly TRBD1 (6 bases). The CDR3 loop spans 16 amino acids. Germline V CDR1 and CDR2: LGHNA, YSLEER. The V and J ends lost 0 bases and 1 base respectively, with 12 bases between them. The CDR3 spells CASSQDRRGGNYGYTF. As DNA, the CDR3 is TGCGCCAGCAGCCAAGATCGCAGGGGCGGTAACTATGGCTACACCTTC.

In this sample, this clonotype turned up a few times. Here the CDR3 DNA reads TGCAGTGCTAAAGACCCCGGTGGCGAGCAGTTCTTC. Protein sequence: CSAKDPGGEQFF. The chain links TRBV20-1 to TRBJ2-1; no clear D gene. CDR1 and CDR2 from the germline V gene are DFQATT and SNEGSKA (reference sequence). The CDR3 totals 12 residues. V shed 4 bases and J shed 10 bases, with 14 bases lying between them.

This clonotype was counted many times. The chain carries TRBV5-1 and TRBJ2-2, with no clear D. V was pared by 0 bases and J by 3 bases, with 6 bases between. The CDR3 totals 14 residues. Per the germline V gene, CDR1 is SGHRS and CDR2 is YFSETQ. The CDR3: CASSLGLYTGELFF. The CDR3 DNA follows: TGCGCCAGCAGCTTGGGGCTATACACCGGGGAGCTGTTTTTT.

The sample holds a few counts of this clonotype. The chain carries TRBV12-3 or TRBV12-4 and TRBJ2-3; D might be TRBD1 or TRBD2, each matching 6 bases. The CDR3 sequence is 13 residues long. The V end lost 6 bases, the J end lost 6 bases, and 13 bases lay between the germline ends. This chain's CDR3 is CASSRGGQDTQYF. The CDR3 coding sequence is TGTGCCAGCAGCAGGGGAGGCCAGGATACGCAGTATTTT.

This clonotype appeared a few times. The chain is built from TRBV12-3 or TRBV12-4 and TRBJ1-6, with D uncertain. With 2 bases removed from V and 6 bases from J, the gap between germline ends came to 5 bases. This CDR3 has 13 residues. CDR3 nucleotides: TGTGCCAGCAGTTTAATCATTAATTCACCCCTCCACTTT. As protein: CASSLIINSPLHF.